These 29 T cell receptor beta chains originate from one sample sequenced in a study of patients and donors after allogeneic stem cell transplantation. TCRdb ran MiXCR on the RT-PCR reads and lists one entry per CDR3 protein. The sample has around 240,000 distinct CDR3 sequences; 13% to 15% are singletons. Sequenced: blood, either unsorted or a sorted T cell fraction (not recorded which). These receptors were taken from a human donor who was either an allogeneic HSCT recipient or a stem cell or donor lymphocyte infusion donor (not recorded which). It is not recorded whose cells these are; they may come from a transplant donor.

This clonotype was detected ten times or more. The chain employs TRBV12-3 or TRBV12-4 and TRBJ2-4; 8 bases line up with TRBD2. The CDR3 covers 15 residues. V gave up 5 bases and J gave up 1 base; unmatched junction bases: 4. Here the CDR3 reads CASSPGGAAKNIQYF. The CDR3 DNA is TGTGCCAGCAGTCCGGGAGGGGCGGCCAAAAACATTCAGTACTTC.

This clonotype has only a few counts. V usage is TRBV6-5 and J usage is TRBJ1-2; the D gene is possibly TRBD1 (5 bases). CDR1 and CDR2 from the germline V gene are MNHEY and SVGAGI. This CDR3 is 15 amino acids long. Trimming left V 4 bases short and J 4 bases short, with 16 bases between. The CDR3 loop is CASSLGLTGPYGYTF. The CDR3 nucleotides read TGTGCCAGCAGTTTGGGACTCACGGGTCCCTATGGCTACACCTTC.

The table lists this clonotype with many counts. The gene calls are TRBV5-1 and TRBJ1-1; 8 bases fit TRBD1. Germline assignment: CDR1 SGHRS and CDR2 YFSETQ. V lost 4 bases and J lost 4; bases outside the gene matches: 9. The CDR3 length is 15 residues. The CDR3 DNA reads TGCGCCAGCAGCGGATCCAGGGGGCTTGGCACTGAAGCTTTCTTT. Translated, it gives CASSGSRGLGTEAFF.

This clonotype was recorded many times. This chain joins TRBV7-6 and TRBJ1-4, with 8 bases matching TRBD1. Germline assignment: CDR1 SGHVS and CDR2 FNYEAQ. The CDR3 extends over 17 amino acids. The junction had 15 bases not matched to a gene; V was cut back by 5 bases and J by 7 bases. CDR3 residues: CASSKRQGRALGEKLFF. DNA for the CDR3: TGTGCCAGCAGCAAAAGACAGGGGAGGGCTTTGGGTGAAAAACTGTTTTTT.

This clonotype was counted ten times or more. V and J are TRBV5-6 and TRBJ2-3; 13 nucleotides align to TRBD2. This CDR3 is 15 amino acids long. Germline CDR1 and CDR2: SGHDT and YYEEEE. V was clipped by 2 bases and J by 3 bases; unmatched bases: 0. The CDR3 loop reads CASSLLAGGTDTQYF. The CDR3 nucleotides read TGTGCCAGCAGCTTACTAGCGGGGGGGACAGATACGCAGTATTTT.

This clonotype was recorded a few times. This sequence joins TRBV9 and TRBJ2-3; D is undetermined. V dropped 5 bases and J dropped 3 bases, with 13 bases sitting between them. Germline CDR1 SGDLS, CDR2 YYNGEE. The CDR3 loop spans 14 amino acids. The CDR3 nucleotides are TGTGCCAGCAGTTTCCAGCTGGGAACAGATACGCAGTATTTT. As protein: CASSFQLGTDTQYF.

This clonotype was recorded a few times. V gene TRBV4-3 combines with J gene TRBJ2-7, with D perhaps TRBD1 or TRBD2 (7 bases each). CDR1 is LGHNA, CDR2 YSLEER, per germline. Between the trimmed V and J ends, which lost 1 base and 3 bases, there was a span of 13 bases. This CDR3 is built from 15 residues. CDR3 in amino acids: CASSQVSRGGYEQYF. In nucleotides, the CDR3 is TGCGCCAGCAGCCAAGTTTCCAGGGGGGGCTACGAGCAGTACTTC.

The chain employs TRBV30 and TRBJ2-7; TRBD1 matches 9 bases. Germline assignment: CDR1 GTSNPN and CDR2 SVGIG (reference sequence). V lost 5 bases to trimming and J lost 3 bases; unmatched junction nucleotides: 2. CDR3 length equals 12 residues. The CDR3 is CAWGTGNYEQYF. DNA of the CDR3: TGTGCCTGGGGGACAGGGAACTACGAGCAGTACTTC.

This chain connects TRBV20-1 to TRBJ2-1, with 9 bases that match TRBD2. The germline CDR1 and CDR2 sequences are DFQATT and SNEGSKA (reference sequence). After removal of 3 bases from V and 7 bases from J, the junction contained 7 bases not matched to a gene. The CDR3 is 14 residues long. The CDR3 region is CSASRLAGFNEQFF. The DNA for the CDR3 is TGCAGTGCTAGCAGGCTAGCGGGGTTTAATGAGCAGTTCTTC.

This clonotype was detected many times. The rearrangement joins TRBV20-1 to TRBJ1-5; D unclear. V dropped 0 bases and J dropped 7 bases, with 19 bases sitting between them. CDR3 length: 16 residues. The germline CDR1 and CDR2 sequences are DFQATT and SNEGSKA (reference sequence). The CDR3 here is CSARDPAGAPSQPQHF. DNA for the CDR3: TGCAGTGCTAGAGATCCGGCCGGAGCACCTAGCCAGCCCCAGCATTTT.

This clonotype showed up just a few times. A junction boundary mismatches the germline segment, possibly from a read error. V and J are TRBV7-7 and TRBJ2-2; tentative D call: TRBD1 (6 bases). Germline values: CDR1 SSHAT, CDR2 FNYEAQ (reference sequence). The CDR3 is 14 amino acids. The CDR3: CASSFGGDTGELFF. Written as DNA, the CDR3 is TGTGCTAGCAGCTTTGGGGGCGACACCGGGGAGCTGTTTTTT. Drawing the rest from reference TRBV7-7 and TRBJ2-2, the complete variable domain is GAGVSQSPRYKVTKRGQDVTLRCDPISSHATLYWYQQALGQGPEFLTYFNYEAQPDKSGLPSDRFSAERPEGSISTLTIQRTEQRDSAMYRCASSFGGDTGELFFGEGSRLTVL.

The chain links TRBV18 to TRBJ1-1; D ambiguous. This CDR3 spans 13 amino acids. Germline V lookup: CDR1 KGHSH, CDR2 LQKENI. V was shortened by 3 bases and J by 6 bases, with 11 bases between the two germline ends. DNA for the CDR3: TGTGCCAGCTCACCGACGGGTGCCGCTGAAGCTTTCTTT. Its translation: CASSPTGAAEAFF.

This chain uses TRBV5-5 with TRBJ2-7; D is perhaps TRBD1 or TRBD2 (6 bases each). Trimming cost V 0 bases and J 3 bases, with 13 bases left between them. The CDR3 covers 15 residues. Germline loops: CDR1 SGHKS, CDR2 YYEKEE (reference sequence). DNA for the CDR3: TGTGCCAGCAGCTTGGCGGGGGCGTTCAACTACGAGCAGTACTTC. Protein sequence: CASSLAGAFNYEQYF.

This clonotype came up many times. The rearrangement uses TRBV7-8 and TRBJ2-1, with TRBD1 matching over 8 bases. CDR3 length equals 16 residues. The V gene's germline CDR1 is SGHVS and CDR2 FQNEAQ. With 1 base clipped from V and 7 bases from J, the junction kept 9 bases outside the gene matches. The CDR3 coding sequence is TGTGCCAGCAGCTTAGGAAGGGGACAGGCAAGGAATGAGCAGTTCTTC. Protein sequence: CASSLGRGQARNEQFF.

This chain uses TRBV20-1 with TRBJ1-2; 7 positions agree with TRBD1. V shed 4 bases and J 5 bases; nucleotides not matched to a gene: 7. CDR1 is DFQATT, CDR2 SNEGSKA, per germline (reference sequence). The CDR3 extends over 13 amino acids. The CDR3 sequence is CSATQGYNYGYTF. Here the CDR3 DNA reads TGCAGTGCTACACAGGGGTATAATTATGGCTACACCTTC.

The chain combines TRBV2 with TRBJ2-5, with no clear D. Germline lookup yields CDR1 SNHLY and CDR2 FYNNEI. V lost 6 bases to trimming and J lost 3 bases, with 14 bases between them. The CDR3 consists of 14 residues. The CDR3 sequence: CASSPRRSEETQYF. The CDR3 DNA reads TGTGCCAGCAGCCCCAGACGGTCCGAAGAGACCCAGTACTTC.

There are many counts of this clonotype. The V gene is TRBV12-3 or TRBV12-4, the J gene TRBJ1-1; D might be TRBD1 (5 bases). This CDR3 has 14 residues. The V gene lost 6 bases and the J gene lost 6 bases, with 17 bases spanning the gap. The DNA for the CDR3 is TGTGCCAGCAGGCTCCATGGGGCTGGGCCTGAAGCTTTCTTT. The encoded protein is CASRLHGAGPEAFF.

The gene calls are TRBV7-2 and TRBJ1-3; D unresolved. This CDR3 contains 13 residues. V was trimmed by 5 bases and J by 4 bases, leaving 9 bases between them. The germline gives CDR1 SGHTA, CDR2 FQGNSA. DNA for the CDR3: TGTGCCAGCAGCCAAAAAGAGGGAAACACCATATATTTT. Amino acid sequence: CASSQKEGNTIYF.

The rearrangement joins TRBV19 to TRBJ1-4; D not certain. This CDR3 region has 12 residues. Trimming removed 11 bases at V and 7 bases at J, with 14 bases between. The germline V gene encodes CDR1 LNHDA and CDR2 SQIVND (reference sequence). The CDR3 coding sequence is TGTGCCTGCAATGATCGGGGTGAAAAACTGTTTTTT. This codes for CACNDRGEKLFF.

In this sample, this clonotype turned up a few times. The genes are TRBV7-9 and TRBJ1-2; unclear D gene. The V end lost 5 bases, the J end lost 2 bases, and 15 bases lay between the germline ends. The CDR3 contains 15 residues. Per germline, CDR1 SEHNR and CDR2 FQNEAQ (reference sequence). DNA of the CDR3: TGTGCCAGCAGCCAAGGACCCGGACGGAACTATGGCTACACCTTC. Residues: CASSQGPGRNYGYTF.

Ten or more counts support this clonotype. J is TRBJ2-2 and V is TRBV12-3 or TRBV12-4; unclear D gene. The CDR3 is 13 amino acids. V was clipped by 4 bases and J by 5 bases, with 8 bases between them. As DNA, the CDR3 is TGTGCCAGCAGTTGGTACGATACCGGGGAGCTGTTTTTT. Translation: CASSWYDTGELFF.

Many counts were recorded for this clonotype. This chain links TRBV7-9 with TRBJ2-5; 7 nucleotides match TRBD1. Germline V gives CDR1 SEHNR, CDR2 FQNEAQ (reference sequence). Trimming cost V 5 bases and J 4 bases; bases outside gene matches: 4. The CDR3 is 13 amino acids. The CDR3 DNA reads as TGTGCCAGCAGCAAACAGGGGCGAGAGACCCAGTACTTC. This encodes CASSKQGRETQYF.

This clonotype was counted between two and nine times. The chain uses TRBV5-1 and TRBJ2-5; 8 nucleotides match TRBD2. Unmatched junction bases numbered 7, after V lost 4 bases and J lost 2 bases. The CDR3 length is 15 residues. CDR1 and CDR2 (germline): SGHRS, YFSETQ. The CDR3 region has the DNA TGCGCCAGCAGCGCCGACGGACTAGCTCAAGAGACCCAGTACTTC. Residues: CASSADGLAQETQYF. The complete variable domain, with remaining parts taken from reference TRBV5-1 and TRBJ2-5, reads KAGVTQTPRYLIKTRGQQVTLSCSPISGHRSVSWYQQTPGQGLQFLFEYFSETQRNKGNFPGRFSGRQFSNSRSEMNVSTLELGDSALYLCASSADGLAQETQYFGPGTRLLVL.

This clonotype was seen at least ten times. The chain combines TRBV6-5 with TRBJ2-1; D is possibly TRBD1 or TRBD2 (6 bases each). This CDR3 has 18 amino acids. Germline assignment: CDR1 MNHEY and CDR2 SVGAGI. Trimming pared 0 bases from V and 2 bases from J, leaving 17 bases between. The CDR3 protein is CASSYSKARRGAYNEQFF. As DNA, the CDR3 is TGTGCCAGCAGTTACTCTAAGGCGCGGAGGGGGGCCTACAATGAGCAGTTCTTC.

Worth noting for this clonotype: The DNA is omitted, as the CDR3 cannot be located on it reliably, and the CDR3 follows TCRdb's listing. The rearrangement joins TRBV20-1 to TRBJ2-2; the table's D call TRBD2 went unverified against the DNA. 14 amino acids form the CDR3, both terminal residues included. Germline V gene lookup returns CDR1 DFQATT and CDR2 SNEGSKA (reference sequence). CDR3: CSAPTPDSTPSCFF.

There are many counts of this clonotype. This chain joins TRBV5-6 and TRBJ2-7, with a weak D call TRBD2 (6 bases). The V end lost 2 bases, the J end lost 7 bases, and 22 bases lay between the germline ends. The CDR3 totals 16 residues. Germline V lookup: CDR1 SGHDT, CDR2 YYEEEE. CDR3 bases: TGTGCCAGCAGCTTAACCGGGACTGACCATCACGGAGAGCAGTACTTC. It encodes CASSLTGTDHHGEQYF. Supplemented by reference TRBV5-6 and TRBJ2-7, the full variable domain reads DAGVTQSPTHLIKTRGQQVTLRCSPKSGHDTVSWYQQALGQGPQFIFQYYEEEERQRGNFPDRFSGHQFPNYSSELNVNALLLGDSALYLCASSLTGTDHHGEQYFGPGTRLTVT.

The chain carries TRBV7-9 and TRBJ1-1, with a weak D call TRBD1 (5 bases). The germline CDR1 and CDR2 sequences are SEHNR and FQNEAQ (reference sequence). CDR3 length: 13 residues. Trimming left V 5 bases short and J 13 bases short, with 20 bases between. The CDR3 DNA is TGTGCCAGCAGCGCCAGGGAGAAGGCCTCGGTTTTCTTT. Protein: CASSAREKASVFF.

The chain combines TRBV3-1 with TRBJ2-2; D is ambiguous. This CDR3 spans 21 amino acids. CDR1 and CDR2 from the germline V gene are LGHDT and YNNKEL (reference sequence). V gave up 1 base and J gave up 0 bases, with 24 bases separating them. In DNA form, the CDR3 reads TGTGCCAGCAGCCAAGCCTCCGAAGGCGAGGACCGCCCTACGAACACCGGGGAGCTGTTTTTT. Residues: CASSQASEGEDRPTNTGELFF.

The V call is TRBV15, the J call TRBJ1-5; the D is unclear. Germline V CDR1 and CDR2: LNHNV, YYDKDF (reference sequence). V lost 2 bases and J 7 bases, leaving 9 bases between the germline ends. This CDR3 is 13 amino acids long. DNA of the CDR3: TGTGCCACCAGCAGAACGTTGGGACAGCCCCAGCATTTT. Encoded protein: CATSRTLGQPQHF.